This T cell receptor beta chain was sequenced in a study of blood T cell repertoires in COVID-19. As for the study in general: T cells, B-cell-depleted T cells, or PBMCs supplied cDNA or gDNA.

Measured with immunoSEQ multiplex PCR; TCRdb has only the in-frame clones, and not every one. Here the sample spans tens of thousands of clones, 70% to 90% being singletons. J lost 7 bases, V lost 5 bases, and 6 bases had no gene match. CDR1 is MGHRA and CDR2 is YSYEKL in the germline V gene. The CDR3 extends over 15 amino acids. This sequence originates from a man aged 55 to 70 with acute or convalescent COVID-19. The sample comprised peripheral blood. This chain uses TRBV4-1 with TRBJ1-6; 9 bases agree with TRBD1. The CDR3 coding sequence is TGCGCCAGCAGCTGGGACAGGGAGGCGAATTCACCCCTCCACTTT. Protein: CASSWDREANSPLHF.